The following is a T cell receptor (beta chain) sequence with its context. Its antigen has not been determined. The sample holds no much larger clone one base away, and base qualities are not on file. This entry belongs to a study of blood T cell repertoires in COVID-19 (dated by TCRdb to the early 2020s). With respect to the entire study: Samples covering the acute and convalescent phases of COVID-19 were provided by collaborators in the United States, Italy and Spain. The material from the prospective study consisted of cDNA or gDNA derived from T cells, B-cell-depleted T cells, or PBMCs. Subjects who had been exposed to COVID-19, were actively infected with it, or had recovered from it provided the deeply sampled blood TCRbeta repertoires that made up the dataset. The repertoires were released in a freely available public database meant as a resource for research on the immune response to SARS-CoV-2. The samples were drawn from the first 160 participants of the ongoing ImmuneRACE study and from some 1,300 subjects provided by 6 global collaborators. A de-identified subject ID, COVID-19 status, age in years and sex were almost always included in the sample metadata. HLA class I and class II types, where available, came from metadata supplied by the sample provider rather than from assay-based typing.

TCRbeta CDR3 regions were amplified from genomic DNA by means of the immunoSEQ Assay, a bias-controlled multiplex PCR. As for the original processing: Within the assay, amplification of reference gene primers was used to estimate how many nucleated cells each sample contained. Sequence reads were collapsed and filtered to measure the absolute abundance of every unique TCRbeta CDR3 rearrangement. For each sample, productive Simpson clonality was calculated as the square root of Simpson's diversity index over productive rearrangements. The source is immuneACCESS, and TCRdb retained only in-frame sequences with V and J called. Part of the clones is not carried over; for the studies checked, unresolved V genes explain less than half of this, and the remainder is unexplained. V and J calls plus clone size are reproduced from that table; the DNA served to infer D and trimming. The sample table records around 90,000 clones; around 80% of these occur just once. The ten largest account for roughly 19% of the sample.

Each collaborating institution followed its own protocols to collect whole blood in K2EDTA tubes. For TCRbeta analysis, collaborators shipped samples in one of three forms: frozen whole blood, isolated PBMCs, or DNA extracted from either of those sample types. Trimming takes 3 bases from V and 7 bases from J, and the germline ends sit 13 bases apart. CDR1 and CDR2 are drawn from the germline V gene: WSHSY, SAAADI. The cysteine opens and the phenylalanine closes a CDR3 of 13 amino acids. Only the CDR3 DNA stays, 39 bases, in frame from base 1. Broad study findings and their caveats: How much clinical and demographic metadata was included differed by source and by participant, and the metadata was provided uncurated.

The sequence joins TRBV10-2 to TRBJ2-7; the D gene assignment is ambiguous. This receptor was obtained from a human donor in a cohort sampled during active COVID-19. What was sequenced was peripheral blood. CDR3 region: CASSELNVVEQYF. The bases read TGCGCCAGCAGTGAACTCAACGTGGTTGAGCAGTACTTC.